Sequencing of this TCR beta chain was carried out in a study of cytomegalovirus exposure and HLA in healthy donors. Study-level points and caveats: A reported reduction in N-insertions relative to the roughly 710-donor mean was seen in an Asian-associated ancestry cluster in a later analysis. Several of the most significant clusters appeared, in a later analysis, to be linked to common viral pathogens.

These donors counted as nominally healthy when sampled, but unrecorded immune exposures were likely. Germline loops: CDR1 SEHNR, CDR2 FQNEAQ (reference sequence). This CDR3 is built from 15 residues. V dropped 5 bases and J dropped 6; count of bases not matched to a gene: 7. This clone was seen a few times. Its antigen is unidentified. 60 Vbeta and 13 Jbeta primers were used in PCR. Produced via immunoSEQ multiplex PCR; TCRdb's table is partial and in-frame only. Of around 75,000 clones listed, around 78% are singletons. The source is a man aged 35 to 55 in good health and CMV-seronegative. The J gene is TRBJ2-1, the V gene TRBV7-9; 10 bases match TRBD1. Material: PBMCs. The CDR3 loop is CASSRRQGAGNEQFF. Written as DNA, the CDR3 is TGTGCCAGCAGCCGCAGACAGGGGGCGGGCAATGAGCAGTTCTTC.